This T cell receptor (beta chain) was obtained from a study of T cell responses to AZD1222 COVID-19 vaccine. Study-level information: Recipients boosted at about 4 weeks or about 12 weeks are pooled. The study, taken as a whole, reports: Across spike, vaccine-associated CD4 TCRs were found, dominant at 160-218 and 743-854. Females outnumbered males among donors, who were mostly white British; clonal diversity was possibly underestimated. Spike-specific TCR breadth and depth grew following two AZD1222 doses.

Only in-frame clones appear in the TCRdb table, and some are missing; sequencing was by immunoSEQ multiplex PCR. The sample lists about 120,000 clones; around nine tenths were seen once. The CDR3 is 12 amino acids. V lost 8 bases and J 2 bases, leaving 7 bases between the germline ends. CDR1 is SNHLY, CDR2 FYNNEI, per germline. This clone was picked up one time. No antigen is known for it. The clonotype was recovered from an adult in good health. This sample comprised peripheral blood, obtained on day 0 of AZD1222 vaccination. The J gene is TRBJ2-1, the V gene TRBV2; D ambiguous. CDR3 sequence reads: CASRQAYNEQFF. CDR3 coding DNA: TGTGCCAGCCGTCAGGCCTACAATGAGCAGTTCTTC. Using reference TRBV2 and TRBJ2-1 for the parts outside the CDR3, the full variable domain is EPEVTQTPSHQVTQMGQEVILRCVPISNHLYFYWYRQILGQKVEFLVSFYNNEISEKSEIFDDQFSVERPDGSNFTLKIRSTKLEDSAMYFCASRQAYNEQFFGPGTRLTVL.